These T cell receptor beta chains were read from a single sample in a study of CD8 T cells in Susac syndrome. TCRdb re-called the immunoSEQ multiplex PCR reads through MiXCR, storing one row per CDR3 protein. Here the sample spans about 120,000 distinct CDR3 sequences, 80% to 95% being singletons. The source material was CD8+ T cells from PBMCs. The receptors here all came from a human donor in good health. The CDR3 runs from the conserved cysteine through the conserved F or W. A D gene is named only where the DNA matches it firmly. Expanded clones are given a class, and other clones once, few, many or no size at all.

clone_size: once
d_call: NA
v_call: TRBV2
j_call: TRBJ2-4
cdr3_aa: CASSDGTVSKNIQYF
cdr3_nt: TGTGCCAGCAGTGACGGGACGGTGTCCAAAAACATTCAGTACTTC

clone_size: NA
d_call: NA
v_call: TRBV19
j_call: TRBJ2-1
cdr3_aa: CASSIDPGASYNEQFF
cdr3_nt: TGTGCCAGTAGTATAGATCCAGGGGCCTCCTACAATGAGCAGTTCTTC

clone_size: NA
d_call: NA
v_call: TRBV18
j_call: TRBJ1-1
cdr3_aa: CASSPREKLAAFF
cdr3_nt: TGTGCCAGCTCACCACGGGAAAAACTCGCAGCTTTCTTT

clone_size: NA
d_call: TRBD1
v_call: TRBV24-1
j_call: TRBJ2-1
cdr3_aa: CATSDSRDRGRGAQSDEQFF
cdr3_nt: TGTGCCACCAGTGATTCTAGGGACAGGGGGCGAGGGGCCCAAAGCGATGAGCAGTTCTTC

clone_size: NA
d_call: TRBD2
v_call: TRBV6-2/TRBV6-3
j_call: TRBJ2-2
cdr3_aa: CATKSSGRWELFF
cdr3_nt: TGTGCCACCAAATCGAGCGGGAGGTGGGAGCTGTTTTTT

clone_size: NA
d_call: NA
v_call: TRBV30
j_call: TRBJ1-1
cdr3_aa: CAWSVLPGNTEAFF
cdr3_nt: TGTGCCTGGAGTGTACTGCCAGGAAACACTGAAGCTTTCTTT

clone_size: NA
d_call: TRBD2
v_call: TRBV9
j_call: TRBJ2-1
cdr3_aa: CASSVDSRGGNEQFF
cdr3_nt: TGTGCCAGCAGCGTAGATTCGCGGGGGGGCAATGAGCAGTTCTTC

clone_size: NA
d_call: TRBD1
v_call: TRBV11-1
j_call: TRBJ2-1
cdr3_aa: CASSLDRGAEQFF
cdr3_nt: TGTGCCAGCAGCTTGGACAGGGGTGCTGAGCAGTTCTTC

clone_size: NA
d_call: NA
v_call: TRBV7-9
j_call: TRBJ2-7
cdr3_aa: CASSLLDSSYEQYF
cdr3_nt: TGTGCCAGCAGCTTACTGGACAGCTCCTACGAGCAGTACTTC

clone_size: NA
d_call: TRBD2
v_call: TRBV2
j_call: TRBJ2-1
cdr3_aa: CASKSGGGRGYNEQFF
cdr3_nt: TGTGCCAGCAAATCGGGGGGAGGGCGGGGGTACAATGAGCAGTTCTTC

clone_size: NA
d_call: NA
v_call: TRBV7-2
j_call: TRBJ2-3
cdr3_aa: CASSVEPAPDTQYF
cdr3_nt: TGTGCCAGCAGCGTAGAGCCCGCGCCCGATACGCAGTATTTT

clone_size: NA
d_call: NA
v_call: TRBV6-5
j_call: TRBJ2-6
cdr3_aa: CASSYFGGSASGANVLTF
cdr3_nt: TGTGCCAGCAGTTATTTCGGCGGAAGTGCCTCTGGGGCCAACGTCCTGACTTTC

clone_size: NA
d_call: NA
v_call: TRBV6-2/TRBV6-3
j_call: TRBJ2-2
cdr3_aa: CASSLSGLMNTGELFF
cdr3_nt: TGTGCCAGCAGCCTATCAGGTCTAATGAACACCGGGGAGCTGTTTTTT

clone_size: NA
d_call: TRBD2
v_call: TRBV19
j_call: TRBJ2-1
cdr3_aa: CASTRTSGSRGSYNEQFF
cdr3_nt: TGTGCCAGTACCCGGACTAGCGGGAGTAGGGGCTCCTACAATGAGCAGTTCTTC

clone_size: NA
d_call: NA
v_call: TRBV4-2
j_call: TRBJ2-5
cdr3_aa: CASSQRGTQYF
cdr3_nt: TGTGCCAGCAGCCAAAGAGGGACCCAGTACTTC

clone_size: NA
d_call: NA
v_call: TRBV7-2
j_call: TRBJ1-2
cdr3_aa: CASSLRSGDDYGYTF
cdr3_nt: TGTGCCAGCAGCTTACGGTCGGGGGACGACTATGGCTACACCTTC

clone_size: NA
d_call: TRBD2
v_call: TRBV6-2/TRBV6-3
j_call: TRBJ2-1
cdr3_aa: CASTGSVASGSYEQFF
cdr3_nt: TGTGCCAGCACTGGTTCCGTGGCTAGCGGGAGCTATGAGCAGTTCTTC

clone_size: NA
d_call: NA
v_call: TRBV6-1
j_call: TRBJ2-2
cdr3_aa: CANNDRNSGELFF
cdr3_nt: TGTGCCAACAACGACAGGAACTCCGGGGAGCTGTTTTTT

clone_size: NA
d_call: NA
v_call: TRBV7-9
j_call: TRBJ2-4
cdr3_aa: CASSQGLLAKNIQYF
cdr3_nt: TGTGCCAGCAGCCAAGGGCTGCTAGCCAAAAACATTCAGTACTTC

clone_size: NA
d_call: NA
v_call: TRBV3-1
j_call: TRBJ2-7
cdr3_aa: CASSQGGHSIF
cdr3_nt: TGTGCCAGCAGCCAAGGTGGACACTCCATCTTC

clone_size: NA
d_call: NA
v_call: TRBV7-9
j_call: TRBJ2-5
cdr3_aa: CASSQQGTQYF
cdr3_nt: TGTGCCAGCAGCCAACAGGGGACCCAGTACTTC

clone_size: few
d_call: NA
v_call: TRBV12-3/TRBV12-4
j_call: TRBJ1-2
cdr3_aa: CASSQQGYGYTF
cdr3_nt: TGTGCCAGCAGTCAACAGGGATATGGCTACACCTTC

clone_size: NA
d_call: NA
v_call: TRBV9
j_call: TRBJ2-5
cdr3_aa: CASSVGGIGETQYF
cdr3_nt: TGTGCCAGCAGCGTAGGGGGAATCGGGGAGACCCAGTACTTC

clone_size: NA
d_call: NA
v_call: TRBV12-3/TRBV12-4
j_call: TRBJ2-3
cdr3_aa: CASSKWGGSTDTQYF
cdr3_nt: TGTGCCAGCAGTAAATGGGGCGGAAGCACAGATACGCAGTATTTT

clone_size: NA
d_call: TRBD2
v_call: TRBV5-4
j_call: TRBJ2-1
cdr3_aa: CASSLNGGRGGNEQFF
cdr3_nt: TGTGCCAGCAGCTTGAACGGCGGGAGGGGAGGGAATGAGCAGTTCTTC

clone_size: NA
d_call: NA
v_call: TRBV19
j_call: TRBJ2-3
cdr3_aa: CASSIPGPTDTQYF
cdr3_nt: TGTGCCAGTAGTATACCAGGGCCCACAGATACGCAGTATTTT

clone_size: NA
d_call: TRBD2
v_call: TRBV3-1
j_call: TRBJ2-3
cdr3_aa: CASSQVPSGSNGDTQYF
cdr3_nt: TGTGCCAGCAGCCAAGTCCCCAGCGGGAGCAATGGAGATACGCAGTATTTT

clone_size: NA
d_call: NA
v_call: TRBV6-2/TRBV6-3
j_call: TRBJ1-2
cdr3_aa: CASSSGNYGYTF
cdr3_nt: TGTGCCAGCAGTTCGGGTAACTATGGCTACACCTTC

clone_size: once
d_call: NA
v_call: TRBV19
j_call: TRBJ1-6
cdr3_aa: CASSTPPQGSPLHF
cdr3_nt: TGTGCCAGTAGTACCCCTCCTCAGGGTTCACCCCTCCACTTT

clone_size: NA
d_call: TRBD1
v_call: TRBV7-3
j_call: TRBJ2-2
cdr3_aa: CASRGQGAVGELFF
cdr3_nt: TGTGCCAGCCGGGGACAGGGTGCCGTCGGGGAGCTGTTTTTT

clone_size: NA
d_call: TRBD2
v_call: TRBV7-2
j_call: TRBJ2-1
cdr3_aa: CASSLGAVGLAGLYNEQFF
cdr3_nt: TGTGCCAGCAGCTTAGGAGCGGTGGGACTAGCGGGGCTTTACAATGAGCAGTTCTTC

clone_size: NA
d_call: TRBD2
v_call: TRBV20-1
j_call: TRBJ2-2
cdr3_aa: CSAPGLAGAVGELFF
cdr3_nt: TGCAGTGCACCTGGACTAGCGGGGGCTGTCGGGGAGCTGTTTTTT

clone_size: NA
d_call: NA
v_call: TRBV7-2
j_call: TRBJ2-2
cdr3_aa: CASSSVPPGLNTGELFF
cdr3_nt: TGTGCCAGCAGTTCCGTACCACCGGGCCTGAACACCGGGGAGCTGTTTTTT

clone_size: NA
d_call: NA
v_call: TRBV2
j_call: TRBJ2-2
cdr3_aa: CASRATGELFF
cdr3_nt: TGTGCCAGCAGAGCCACCGGGGAGCTGTTTTTT

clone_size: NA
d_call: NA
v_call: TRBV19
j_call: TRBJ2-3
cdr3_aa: CASRVEWRADTQYF
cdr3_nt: TGTGCCAGTAGGGTAGAATGGAGGGCAGATACGCAGTATTTT

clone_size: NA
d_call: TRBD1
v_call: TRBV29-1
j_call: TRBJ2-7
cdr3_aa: CSVPRSGTGNEQYF
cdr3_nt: TGCAGCGTTCCGAGATCCGGGACAGGGAACGAGCAGTACTTC

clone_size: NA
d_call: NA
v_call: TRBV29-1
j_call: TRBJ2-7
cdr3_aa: CSVEPRLKRQAGGYGEQYF
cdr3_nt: TGCAGCGTTGAGCCCCGCTTGAAAAGACAGGCCGGGGGCTACGGCGAGCAGTACTTC

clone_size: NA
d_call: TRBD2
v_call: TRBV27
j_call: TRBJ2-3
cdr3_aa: CASSSSSGGGYTQYF
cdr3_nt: TGTGCCAGCAGTTCATCTAGCGGAGGAGGTTATACGCAGTATTTT

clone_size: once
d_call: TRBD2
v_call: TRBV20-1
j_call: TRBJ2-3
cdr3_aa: CSAGTSGGTDTQYF
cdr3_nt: TGCAGTGCTGGGACTAGCGGCGGCACAGATACGCAGTATTTT

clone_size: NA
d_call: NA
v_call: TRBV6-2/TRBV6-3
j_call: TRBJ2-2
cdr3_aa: CASSYAPGNTGELFF
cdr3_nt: TGTGCCAGCAGTTACGCCCCGGGAAACACCGGGGAGCTGTTTTTT

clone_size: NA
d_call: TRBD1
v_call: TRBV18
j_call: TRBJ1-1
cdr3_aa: CASSPTDREAFF
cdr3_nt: TGTGCCAGCTCACCGACGGACAGGGAAGCTTTCTTT

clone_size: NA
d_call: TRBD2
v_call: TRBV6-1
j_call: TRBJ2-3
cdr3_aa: CASSVPSGGIVDTQYF
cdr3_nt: TGTGCCAGCAGTGTACCTAGCGGGGGAATAGTCGATACGCAGTATTTT

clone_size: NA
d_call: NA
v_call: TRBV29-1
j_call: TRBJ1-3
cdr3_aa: CSVTTGGAGNTIYF
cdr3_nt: TGCAGCGTAACGACTGGGGGGGCTGGAAACACCATATATTTT

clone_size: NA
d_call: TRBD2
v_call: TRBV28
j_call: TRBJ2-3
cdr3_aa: CASSPPKREFRQYF
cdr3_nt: TGTGCCAGCAGTCCCCCTAAGCGGGAGTTTAGGCAGTATTTT

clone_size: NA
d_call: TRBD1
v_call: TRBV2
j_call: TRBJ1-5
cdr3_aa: CASSEGTGKEPQHF
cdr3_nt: TGTGCCAGCAGTGAGGGGACAGGGAAAGAGCCCCAGCATTTT